This entry concerns a single T cell receptor beta chain. CDR1 and CDR2 from the germline V gene are MDHEN and SYDVKM. This CDR3 has 13 residues. Germline trimming cut 2 bases from V and 3 bases from J; bases unmatched to any gene: 0. This specimen comes from a study of blood T cell repertoires in COVID-19. For the study at large: Acute and convalescent COVID-19 specimens originated in the United States, Italy and Spain. PBMCs, B-cell-depleted T cells, or T cells provided the cDNA or gDNA that made up the material.

Per the original data handling: Nucleated cell number was recorded as an estimate derived from reference gene primer amplification. Assay used: immunoSEQ multiplex PCR; TCRdb lists only in-frame clones, some missing. V and J calls and clone size are copied from that table; D and trimming were computed from the DNA. Of under 300,000 clones in the sample, approximately 83% were seen once. The sequenced material came from peripheral blood. The genes are TRBV28 and TRBJ2-7, with 8 bases aligning to TRBD2. This TCR came from a human donor in a cohort sampled during active COVID-19. The chain's CDR3 is CASSLAGGYEQYF. CDR3 coding DNA: TGTGCCAGCAGTTTAGCGGGAGGCTACGAGCAGTACTTC. Combining the CDR3 with reference TRBV28 and TRBJ2-7 gives the whole variable domain DVKVTQSSRYLVKRTGEKVFLECVQDMDHENMFWYRQDPGLGLRLIYFSYDVKMKEKGDIPEGYSVSREKKERFSLILESASTNQTSMYLCASSLAGGYEQYFGPGTRLTVT.